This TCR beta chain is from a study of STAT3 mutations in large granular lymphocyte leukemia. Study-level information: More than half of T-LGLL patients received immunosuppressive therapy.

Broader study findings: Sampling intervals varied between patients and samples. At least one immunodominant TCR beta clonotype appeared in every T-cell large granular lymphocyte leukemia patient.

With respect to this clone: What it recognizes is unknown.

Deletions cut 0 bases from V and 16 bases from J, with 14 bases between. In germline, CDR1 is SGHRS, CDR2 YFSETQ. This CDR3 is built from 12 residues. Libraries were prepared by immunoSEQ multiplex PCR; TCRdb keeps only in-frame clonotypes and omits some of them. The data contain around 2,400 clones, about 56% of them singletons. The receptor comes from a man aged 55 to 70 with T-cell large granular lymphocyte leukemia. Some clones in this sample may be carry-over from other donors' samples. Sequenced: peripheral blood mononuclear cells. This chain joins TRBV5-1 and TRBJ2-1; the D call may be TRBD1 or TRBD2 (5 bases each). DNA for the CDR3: TGCGCCAGCAGCTTGGAGGCGGGCGGACAATTCTTC. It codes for CASSLEAGGQFF.